The 18 T cell receptor beta chains in this list originate from one sample, sequenced in a study of cytomegalovirus exposure and HLA in healthy donors. Primers included in the PCR were 60 Vbeta and 13 Jbeta primers. Sequencing used immunoSEQ multiplex PCR; TCRdb keeps in-frame clones, though not all of them. The sample lists 250,000 or so clones, about 83% seen once, with 1% to 1.5% in the top ten. Sequenced: PBMCs. The receptors were gathered from a human donor in good health.

The chain is built from TRBV19 and TRBJ1-1, with 8 bases that match TRBD1. The CDR3 length is 13 residues. Germline lookup yields CDR1 LNHDA and CDR2 SQIVND (reference sequence). The junction had 4 bases not matched to a gene; V was cut back by 5 bases and J by 5 bases. The CDR3 is CASSFDRGTEAFF. The CDR3 DNA is TGTGCCAGTAGTTTCGACAGGGGTACTGAAGCTTTCTTT.

This clone was picked up one time. J is TRBJ2-7 and V is TRBV30; 12 nucleotides line up with TRBD2. Germline V lookup: CDR1 GTSNPN, CDR2 SVGIG (reference sequence). The CDR3 is made up of 15 amino acids. V trimming: 2 bases; J trimming: 5 bases; junction bases outside the gene matches: 7. In DNA form, the CDR3 reads TGTGCCTGGAGTCCGGTGACTAGCGGGAGCAACGAGCAGTACTTC. It translates to CAWSPVTSGSNEQYF.

This clone was detected a few times. This rearrangement joins TRBV6-1 to TRBJ2-5, with 11 nucleotides matching TRBD1. The CDR3 length is 15 residues. Per the germline V gene, CDR1 is MNHNS and CDR2 is SASEGT. The V segment lost 6 bases and the J segment 5 bases; nucleotides outside the gene matches: 8. CDR3: CASSGQGASRETQYF. For the CDR3, the DNA is TGTGCCAGCAGCGGACAGGGGGCGAGTCGGGAGACCCAGTACTTC.

The chain joins TRBV28 to TRBJ2-1, with D maybe TRBD2 (5 bases). This CDR3 has 11 residues. V was pared by 2 bases and J by 9 bases, with 5 bases between. Germline V gene lookup returns CDR1 MDHEN and CDR2 SYDVKM. CDR3 nucleotide sequence: TGTGCCAGCAGTTTAGGGAGTGAGCAGTTCTTC. This sequence encodes CASSLGSEQFF.

The chain is built from TRBV19 and TRBJ1-2; D unclear. CDR1 and CDR2 from the germline V gene are LNHDA and SQIVND (reference sequence). V was trimmed by 7 bases and J by 3 bases, leaving 18 bases between them. The CDR3 is 15 residues long. CDR3 sequence: CASKFSATGDYGYTF. The CDR3 DNA is TGTGCCAGTAAATTCTCGGCTACCGGGGACTATGGCTACACCTTC.

V usage is TRBV19 and J usage is TRBJ1-1; no reliable D call. This CDR3 has 14 residues. Germline V gives CDR1 LNHDA, CDR2 SQIVND (reference sequence). V lost 3 bases and J lost 3, with 11 bases in between. The chain's CDR3 is CASSMVSVHTEAFF. The CDR3 DNA sequence: TGTGCCAGTAGTATGGTGTCAGTTCACACTGAAGCTTTCTTT.

The rearrangement uses TRBV30 and TRBJ2-4; D remains unclear. This CDR3 comprises 13 residues. Germline assignment: CDR1 GTSNPN and CDR2 SVGIG (reference sequence). V shed 2 bases and J shed 2 bases, with 7 bases lying between them. CDR3 residues: CAWSPNSKNIQYF. The CDR3 coding sequence is TGTGCCTGGAGTCCCAATTCCAAAAACATTCAGTACTTC.

This clone was counted once. The chain recombines TRBV4-1 with TRBJ2-1; 7 bases are a match to TRBD2. J gave up 0 bases and V 0 bases, and 11 bases lay outside the gene matches. The CDR3 length is 19 residues. Germline V gives CDR1 MGHRA, CDR2 YSYEKL. CDR3 coding DNA: TGCGCCAGCAGCCAAGATTCAGGTAGCGGGCTAAGCTCCTACAATGAGCAGTTCTTC. Encoded protein: CASSQDSGSGLSSYNEQFF.

V is TRBV29-1 and J is TRBJ1-1; 8 nucleotides agree with TRBD1. Germline loops: CDR1 SQVTM, CDR2 ANQGSEA. J lost 1 base, V lost 6 bases, and 1 base had no gene match. The CDR3 runs to 12 residues. In DNA form, the CDR3 reads TGCAGCGTCGACAGGGGGAACACTGAAGCTTTCTTT. Amino acid sequence: CSVDRGNTEAFF.

The rearrangement joins TRBV10-3 to TRBJ2-7; a possible D gene is TRBD1 (6 bases). The CDR3 spans 18 residues. Trimming took 0 bases from V and 2 from J, leaving 20 bases between them. CDR1 and CDR2 from the germline V gene are ENHRY and SYGVKD. CDR3: CAISESLSKGHAPYEQYF. CDR3 sequence (DNA): TGTGCCATCAGTGAGTCATTATCAAAGGGACACGCCCCCTACGAGCAGTACTTC.

The V gene is TRBV9, the J gene TRBJ2-1, with 9 positions matching TRBD2. The ends lost 0 bases at V and 0 bases at J; junction bases unmatched: 7. CDR1 and CDR2 from the germline V gene are SGDLS and YYNGEE. This CDR3 has 18 amino acids. The CDR3 DNA reads as TGTGCCAGCAGCGTAGCGCCTAGCGGGATCAGCTCCTACAATGAGCAGTTCTTC. This translates into CASSVAPSGISSYNEQFF. The variable domain in full, with the rest retrieved from reference TRBV9 and TRBJ2-1, is DSGVTQTPKHLITATGQRVTLRCSPRSGDLSVYWYQQSLDQGLQFLIQYYNGEERAKGNILERFSAQQFPDLHSELNLSSLELGDSALYFCASSVAPSGISSYNEQFFGPGTRLTVL.

The V gene is TRBV19, the J gene TRBJ1-3; D call uncertain. V lost 6 bases to trimming and J lost 2 bases, with 17 bases between them. The V gene's germline CDR1 is LNHDA and CDR2 SQIVND (reference sequence). The CDR3 has 16 residues. The CDR3 DNA follows: TGTGCCAGTAGCCAAGTCCGGACTTTTGCTGGAAACACCATATATTTT. Translated, it gives CASSQVRTFAGNTIYF.

The chain has TRBV29-1 and TRBJ2-7; 7 nucleotides align to TRBD1. In germline, CDR1 is SQVTM, CDR2 ANQGSEA. J was trimmed by 6 bases and V by 7 bases; bases with no gene match: 9. The CDR3 totals 12 residues. As DNA, the CDR3 is TGCAGCGGATGGACAGGACGTGGCGAGCAGTACTTC. Translation: CSGWTGRGEQYF.

This clone was seen just once. The chain recombines TRBV29-1 with TRBJ2-7; 9 bases line up with TRBD1. The CDR3 totals 15 residues. Per the germline V gene, CDR1 is SQVTM and CDR2 is ANQGSEA. The junction had 12 bases not matched to a gene; V was cut back by 6 bases and J by 3 bases. CDR3 in amino acids: CSVLEAGTGIYEQYF. The CDR3 nucleotides are TGCAGCGTCTTGGAGGCCGGGACAGGGATCTACGAGCAGTACTTC.

The count of this clone is one. This sequence joins TRBV18 and TRBJ2-1; 7 nucleotides align to TRBD2. The CDR3 is made up of 14 amino acids. CDR1 is KGHSH and CDR2 is LQKENI in the germline V gene. J lost 6 bases, V lost 3 bases, and 5 bases had no gene match. For the CDR3, the DNA is TGTGCCAGCTCACCGTCTAGCGGAGTCAATGAGCAGTTCTTC. Its protein is CASSPSSGVNEQFF. The full variable domain, with the rest looked up from reference TRBV18 and TRBJ2-1, is NAGVMQNPRHLVRRRGQEARLRCSPMKGHSHVYWYRQLPEEGLKFMVYLQKENIIDESGMPKERFSAEFPKEGPSILRIQQVVRGDSAAYFCASSPSSGVNEQFFGPGTRLTVL.

The rearrangement joins TRBV5-8 to TRBJ2-7, with a weak D call TRBD1 (6 bases). V lost 0 bases and J lost 3, with 10 bases in between. The CDR3 runs to 14 residues. Germline CDR1 and CDR2: SGHTS and YDEGEE. The CDR3 region has the DNA TGTGCCAGCAGCTTGGGGGACATCTACTACGAGCAGTACTTC. Translating it yields CASSLGDIYYEQYF.

As regards this clone: Other DNA sequences in the sample encode the same CDR3. The chain joins TRBV7-3 to TRBJ2-1; the match to TRBD2 covers 13 bases. The CDR3 is 15 residues long. With V trimmed by 5 bases and J by 5 bases, 3 bases remained unmatched. The germline gives CDR1 SGHTA, CDR2 FQGTGA. The CDR3 DNA sequence: TGTGCCAGCAGCACCGGGACTAGCGGGAACAATGAGCAGTTCTTC. Translation: CASSTGTSGNNEQFF.

This clone has a handful of counts. This chain links TRBV30 with TRBJ2-1, with 16 bases fitting TRBD2. V lost 4 bases to trimming and J lost 4 bases; unmatched junction nucleotides: 7. Germline V gene data show CDR1 as GTSNPN and CDR2 as SVGIG (reference sequence). CDR3 length: 17 residues. The CDR3: CAWMSMGLAGGYNEQFF. CDR3 bases: TGTGCCTGGATGAGTATGGGACTAGCGGGAGGGTACAATGAGCAGTTCTTC.